These T cell receptor beta chains were read from a single sample in a study of blood T cell repertoires in COVID-19. TCRdb's copy holds only in-frame clones and misses some; the assay was immunoSEQ multiplex PCR. In the table there are 200,000 to 300,000 clones, 88% of which are singletons. The sample was PBMCs or T cells enriched from blood (not recorded which). The receptor set was obtained from a woman aged 40 to 55 with acute COVID-19. The CDR3 runs from the conserved cysteine through the conserved F or W. Each record gives: J gene, V gene, clone size, D gene, CDR3 protein, CDR3 DNA. The D gene is left open where the match is weak. A clone size is listed for some rows: how often the clone was seen (once, few, many), or a class if it is expanded.

>TRBJ1-2|TRBV28|.|.
CASSLGGGVNYGYTF
TGTGCCAGCAGTTTAGGGGGGGGTGTAAACTATGGCTACACCTTC
>TRBJ1-1|TRBV18|.|.
CASSPLVPGNTEAFF
TGTGCCAGCTCACCACTCGTCCCGGGGAACACTGAAGCTTTCTTT
>TRBJ2-5|TRBV9|.|TRBD2
CASSVNVAGVQETQYF
TGTGCCAGCAGCGTAAATGTGGCGGGGGTGCAAGAGACCCAGTACTTC
>TRBJ2-7|TRBV5-1|.|TRBD2
CASSLTGGPSGNEQYF
TGCGCCAGCAGCTTGACGGGAGGGCCATCAGGCAACGAGCAGTACTTC
>TRBJ2-1|TRBV4-1|.|.
CASSQDRGNNEQFF
TGCGCCAGCAGCCAAGATCGAGGGAACAATGAGCAGTTCTTC
>TRBJ1-1|TRBV19|once|TRBD1
CASIPQGATEAFF
TGTGCCAGTATCCCACAGGGGGCCACTGAAGCTTTCTTT
>TRBJ2-7|TRBV7-8|.|.
CASSTGIPNYEQYF
TGTGCCAGCAGCACCGGGATCCCTAATTACGAGCAGTACTTC
>TRBJ1-1|TRBV18|.|TRBD1
CASSPGQGRSTEAFF
TGTGCCAGCTCACCGGGACAGGGTAGAAGCACTGAAGCTTTCTTT
>TRBJ2-3|TRBV7-3|.|TRBD2
CASSSSGTRTDTQYF
TGTGCCAGCAGCTCCAGCGGGACTCGCACAGATACGCAGTATTTT
>TRBJ1-1|TRBV12-5|.|.
CASAPHPLIRDYAEAFF
TGTGCTAGTGCCCCTCATCCCCTTATAAGAGATTACGCTGAAGCTTTCTTT
>TRBJ1-4|TRBV9|.|.
CASSDHRASNEKLFF
TGTGCCAGCAGCGATCACAGGGCGTCTAATGAAAAACTGTTTTTT
>TRBJ2-7|TRBV14|.|TRBD2
CASSFSTSGRYEQYF
TGTGCCAGCAGCTTTTCGACTAGCGGGAGGTACGAGCAGTACTTC
>TRBJ1-1|TRBV3-1/TRBV3-2|few|.
CASSRTGLSAFF
TGTGCCAGCAGCCGAACAGGCTTATCAGCTTTCTTT
>TRBJ1-2|TRBV19|once|.
CASSTDGNYGYTF
TGTGCCAGTAGCACCGACGGGAACTATGGCTACACCTTC
>TRBJ1-2|TRBV9|.|TRBD1
CASSRQGFGYTF
TGTGCCAGCAGCAGACAGGGGTTTGGCTACACCTTC
>TRBJ1-3|TRBV29-1|.|.
CSVVSSGNTIYF
TGCAGCGTTGTATCCTCTGGAAACACCATATATTTT
>TRBJ1-1|TRBV28|.|.
CASSLRTENTEAFF
TGTGCCAGCAGTTTAAGGACAGAGAACACTGAAGCTTTCTTT
>TRBJ1-2|TRBV5-4|.|TRBD1
CASSAGTGGRGYTF
TGTGCCAGCAGCGCCGGGACAGGGGGGAGGGGCTACACCTTC